The T cell receptor beta chain under discussion was sequenced for a study of T cells in localized non-small cell lung cancer. Study results and caveats: Out of the top 100 tumor clones, a median about 58 were seen in adjacent lung.

Notes on this clone: Antigen unknown.

Sequencing used immunoSEQ multiplex PCR; TCRdb keeps in-frame clones, though not all of them. This sample has roughly 36,000 clones, with roughly 80% found just once. The sequence came from a woman aged 35-70 years with stage II squamous cell lung carcinoma. Sequencing was performed on PBMCs, taken before any cancer treatment.

CDR3 coding DNA: TGTGCCAGCAGCCCACGAGCTAGCACTAGCACAGATACGCAGTATTTT. Protein product: CASSPRASTSTDTQYF. This chain connects TRBV9 to TRBJ2-3; tentative D call: TRBD2 (5 bases). The CDR3 length is 16 residues. Trimming stripped 4 bases from V and 0 bases from J, with 15 bases between. The germline V gene encodes CDR1 SGDLS and CDR2 YYNGEE.